The 19 T cell receptor beta chains below come from one sample, sequenced in a study of T-cell memory formation after mild COVID-19. MiXCR was run by TCRdb on the 5' RACE reads, yielding one entry per CDR3 protein. Of over 450,000 distinct CDR3 sequences in the sample, just over 20% were seen once. The specimen was PBMCs or a T cell subset sorted from them (not recorded which). These receptors were collected from an adult woman who had mild COVID-19 (a few samples of this study predate the infection). Cell type and time point are not known.

The V and J genes are TRBV16 and TRBJ2-7; 9 bases are a match to TRBD1. The trim removed 2 bases at V and 2 bases at J, leaving 4 bases unmatched. From germline, CDR1 is KGHSY and CDR2 FQNENV. The CDR3 extends over 15 amino acids. CDR3 coding DNA: TGTGCCAGCAGCCAAAGGGACAGGGCCACCTACGAGCAGTACTTC. Translating it yields CASSQRDRATYEQYF.

In this sample, this clonotype turned up a few times. The chain joins TRBV7-6 to TRBJ2-3, with D uncertain. In germline, CDR1 is SGHVS, CDR2 FNYEAQ. The ends were cut back, 3 bases at V and 1 base at J, with 11 bases in the middle. The CDR3 totals 15 residues. The CDR3 is CASSLPFGGTDTQYF. The CDR3, as DNA: TGTGCCAGCAGCTTGCCCTTTGGCGGCACAGATACGCAGTATTTT.

The CDR3 reads CASSPGLAGWDEQYF. In DNA form, the CDR3 reads TGTGCCAGCAGCCCAGGACTAGCGGGATGGGACGAGCAGTACTTC. The chain recombines TRBV12-3 or TRBV12-4 with TRBJ2-7; 12 bases are a match to TRBD2. V lost 6 bases and J lost 5; bases outside the gene matches: 8. The CDR3 has 15 amino acids.

This clonotype has a handful of counts. V usage is TRBV6-2 or TRBV6-3 and J usage is TRBJ2-7; tentative D call: TRBD1 (6 bases). This CDR3 comprises 14 residues. Deletions cut 2 bases from V and 3 bases from J, with 11 bases between. CDR1 and CDR2 from the germline V gene are MNHEY and SVGEGT. In DNA, the CDR3 is TGTGCCAGCAGTTACCGAGGGGGACACTACGAGCAGTACTTC. Its translation is CASSYRGGHYEQYF.

The chain joins TRBV7-9 to TRBJ2-5; 7 bases align to TRBD2. In germline, CDR1 is SEHNR, CDR2 FQNEAQ (reference sequence). The CDR3 extends over 15 amino acids. Trimming at V came to 4 bases and at J to 0 bases, leaving 5 bases not matched to a gene. The CDR3: CASSSRTSDQETQYF. DNA for the CDR3: TGTGCCAGCAGCTCCCGAACTAGCGACCAAGAGACCCAGTACTTC.

V and J are TRBV9 and TRBJ2-7; 10 bases line up with TRBD2. The CDR3 has 15 amino acids. Germline trimming cut 0 bases from V and 5 bases from J; bases unmatched to any gene: 5. Germline assignment: CDR1 SGDLS and CDR2 YYNGEE. DNA for the CDR3: TGTGCCAGCAGCGTAGGAAGCCTAGCGGGAGACGAGCAGTACTTC. Translation gives CASSVGSLAGDEQYF.

The chain recombines TRBV14 with TRBJ2-1; no definite D call. The CDR3 has 11 amino acids. Germline CDR1 SGHDN, CDR2 FVKESK. Trimming took off 4 bases at V and 9 bases at J, with 7 bases between the two ends. The CDR3 here is CASSLRTEQFF. The CDR3 coding sequence is TGTGCCAGCAGCCTTCGGACTGAGCAGTTCTTC. The full variable domain, its missing parts supplied by reference TRBV14 and TRBJ2-1, is EAGVTQFPSHSVIEKGQTVTLRCDPISGHDNLYWYRRVMGKEIKFLLHFVKESKQDESGMPNNRFLAERTGGTYSTLKVQPAELEDSGVYFCASSLRTEQFFGPGTRLTVL.

CDR3 sequence (DNA): TGTGCCAGCAGCCCAAACCTAGCGGGTGAGGCCCTCCCCGAGCAGTACTTC. It codes for CASSPNLAGEALPEQYF. The chain has TRBV7-9 and TRBJ2-7, with TRBD2 identical over 8 bases. Germline V gene data show CDR1 as SEHNR and CDR2 as FQNEAQ (reference sequence). The CDR3 is 17 amino acids. V was clipped by 5 bases and J by 6 bases; unmatched bases: 18.

The CDR3 sequence is CASTTMGETQYF. The DNA for the CDR3 is TGTGCCAGCACCACGATGGGGGAGACCCAGTACTTC. The chain carries TRBV6-2 or TRBV6-3 and TRBJ2-5; no definite D call. V was trimmed by 7 bases and J by 5 bases, leaving 11 bases between them. Germline loops: CDR1 MNHEY, CDR2 SVGEGT. The CDR3 runs 12 residues.

The chain employs TRBV20-1 and TRBJ1-2; D is undetermined. The germline CDR1 and CDR2 sequences are DFQATT and SNEGSKA (reference sequence). The CDR3 consists of 14 residues. The V gene lost 5 bases and the J gene lost 2 bases, with 15 bases spanning the gap. Written as DNA, the CDR3 is TGCAGTGCTCCCTCTTGGACTGCAAACTATGGCTACACCTTC. It encodes CSAPSWTANYGYTF.

This clonotype was seen only a few times. This rearrangement joins TRBV7-9 to TRBJ1-1; no definite D call. V lost 1 base and J 1 base, leaving 10 bases between the germline ends. This CDR3 is built from 15 residues. The germline V gene encodes CDR1 SEHNR and CDR2 FQNEAQ (reference sequence). Written as DNA, the CDR3 is TGTGCCAGCAGCTTAGGCAGGAGACCGAACACTGAAGCTTTCTTT. Translated: CASSLGRRPNTEAFF.

This clonotype turned up a few times. This chain links TRBV7-6 with TRBJ2-2; TRBD2 might be the D (6 bases). There are 17 residues in the CDR3. Germline V lookup: CDR1 SGHVS, CDR2 FNYEAQ. The V end was cut by 2 bases, the J end by 0 bases, with 13 bases between. The CDR3 spells CASSLIGGPANTGELFF. CDR3 nucleotide sequence: TGTGCCAGCAGCTTAATCGGGGGACCCGCGAACACCGGGGAGCTGTTTTTT.

The CDR3 loop is CASSHHFKNEQFF. CDR3 in DNA: TGCGCCAGCAGCCATCACTTTAAGAATGAGCAGTTCTTC. V usage is TRBV4-1 and J usage is TRBJ2-1, with D unresolved. The V and J ends lost 3 bases and 7 bases respectively, with 10 bases between them. Germline CDR1 MGHRA, CDR2 YSYEKL. This CDR3 is 13 amino acids long.

There are a few counts of this clonotype. The chain joins TRBV28 to TRBJ2-1; D unresolved. CDR1 is MDHEN and CDR2 is SYDVKM in the germline V gene. V shed 1 base and J shed 13 bases, with 11 bases lying between them. CDR3 size: 12 residues. CDR3 loop: CASSLLGLSQFF. The CDR3 coding sequence is TGTGCCAGCAGTTTATTGGGTTTATCCCAGTTCTTC.

This clonotype was detected many times. The V call is TRBV7-2, the J call TRBJ1-5; D call uncertain. CDR1 SGHTA and CDR2 FQGNSA come from the germline V gene. The CDR3 is made up of 15 amino acids. V shed 5 bases and J shed 6 bases, with 17 bases lying between them. In DNA, the CDR3 is TGTGCCAGCAGCATCGACGGACTAACGGGTCAGCCCCAGCATTTT. Translation gives CASSIDGLTGQPQHF.

This chain joins TRBV9 and TRBJ2-1; D tentatively fits TRBD1 or TRBD2 (6 bases each). The V end lost 7 bases, the J end lost 0 bases, and 20 bases lay between the germline ends. This CDR3 is 17 amino acids long. CDR1 and CDR2 from the germline V gene are SGDLS and YYNGEE. The CDR3 nucleotides are TGTGCCAGCCTCCCCCTCCTGGAGGGGGACTCCTACAATGAGCAGTTCTTC. Protein: CASLPLLEGDSYNEQFF.

This clonotype has more than one count but fewer than ten. The V gene is TRBV28, the J gene TRBJ1-1, with 7 bases identical to TRBD1. V was clipped by 2 bases and J by 8 bases; unmatched bases: 8. The CDR3 has 14 residues. Germline V lookup: CDR1 MDHEN, CDR2 SYDVKM. CDR3 amino acids: CASSLRQGRFEAFF. CDR3 DNA: TGTGCCAGCAGTTTACGACAGGGCCGATTCGAAGCTTTCTTT. Drawing the rest from reference TRBV28 and TRBJ1-1, the complete variable domain is DVKVTQSSRYLVKRTGEKVFLECVQDMDHENMFWYRQDPGLGLRLIYFSYDVKMKEKGDIPEGYSVSREKKERFSLILESASTNQTSMYLCASSLRQGRFEAFFGQGTRLTVV.

This chain joins TRBV5-1 and TRBJ2-7; TRBD2 aligns across 7 bases. The J segment lost 3 bases and the V segment lost 3 bases, leaving 12 bases of the junction unmatched. Germline CDR1 reads SGHRS; CDR2 reads YFSETQ. The CDR3 totals 16 residues. The CDR3 protein is CASSSRTGGIYYEQYF. CDR3 nucleotide sequence: TGCGCCAGCAGCTCCCGCACGGGGGGTATCTACTACGAGCAGTACTTC.

This sequence joins TRBV7-9 and TRBJ2-5; maybe TRBD1 (6 bases). The CDR3 totals 16 residues. The germline CDR1 and CDR2 sequences are SEHNR and FQNEAQ (reference sequence). Trimming took off 5 bases at V and 1 base at J, with 17 bases between the two ends. The CDR3 nucleotides read TGTGCCAGCAGCCCACTCCGAGGACAGACCCAAGAGACCCAGTACTTC. Its translation is CASSPLRGQTQETQYF. Full variable domain (outside the CDR3, taken from reference TRBV7-9 and TRBJ2-5): DTGVSQNPRHKITKRGQNVTFRCDPISEHNRLYWYRQTLGQGPEFLTYFQNEAQLEKSRLLSDRFSAERPKGSFSTLEIQRTEQGDSAMYLCASSPLRGQTQETQYFGPGTRLLVL.